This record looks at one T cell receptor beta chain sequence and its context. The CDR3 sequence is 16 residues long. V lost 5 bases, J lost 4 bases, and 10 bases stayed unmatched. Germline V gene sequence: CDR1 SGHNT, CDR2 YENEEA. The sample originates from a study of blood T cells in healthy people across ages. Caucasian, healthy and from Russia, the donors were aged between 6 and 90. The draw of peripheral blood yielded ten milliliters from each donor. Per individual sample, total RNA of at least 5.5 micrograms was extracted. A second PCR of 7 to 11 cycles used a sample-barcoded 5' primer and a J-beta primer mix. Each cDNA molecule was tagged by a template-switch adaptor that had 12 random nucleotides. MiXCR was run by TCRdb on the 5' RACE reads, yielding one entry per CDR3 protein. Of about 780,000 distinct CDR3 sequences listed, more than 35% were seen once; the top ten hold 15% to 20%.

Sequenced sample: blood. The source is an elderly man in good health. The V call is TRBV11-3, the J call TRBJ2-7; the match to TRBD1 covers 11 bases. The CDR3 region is CASSIFGTGGRYEQYF. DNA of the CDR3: TGTGCCAGCAGCATATTCGGGACAGGGGGAAGATACGAGCAGTACTTC. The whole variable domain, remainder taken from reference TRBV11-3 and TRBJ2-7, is EAGVVQSPRYKIIEKKQPVAFWCNPISGHNTLYWYLQNLGQGPELLIRYENEEAVDDSQLPKDRFSAERLKGVDSTLKIQPAELGDSAVYLCASSIFGTGGRYEQYFGPGTRLTVT.